This TCR beta chain originates from a study of T cell changes during pregnancy in multiple sclerosis. Looked up from germline, CDR1 is SGHNT and CDR2 is YENEEA. Trimming took 0 bases from V and 4 from J; bases not matched to a gene: 0. The CDR3 is 15 residues long. The repertoire was sequenced with immunoSEQ multiplex PCR; TCRdb's copy has only in-frame clones and lacks some. The sample includes tens of thousands of clones, roughly nine tenths of them seen just once. The receptor's source is a female donor in good health, enrolled as a control in a pregnancy study. This sequence joins TRBV11-3 and TRBJ2-3; 11 positions match TRBD1. The sequencing here drew on peripheral blood, taken after pregnancy. The CDR3 DNA sequence: TGTGCCAGCAGCTTAGAGGGACAGGGGGCAGATACGCAGTATTTT. It yields the protein CASSLEGQGADTQYF.